The present T cell receptor beta chain was sequenced within a study of blood T cell repertoires in COVID-19. The germline CDR1 and CDR2 sequences are SGHTA and FQGNSA. Trimming took 6 bases from V and 7 from J; bases not matched to a gene: 9. The CDR3 is 15 residues long. Assay: immunoSEQ multiplex PCR; the TCRdb copy retains only in-frame clones and omits some. The data hold roughly 200,000 clones, with 86% observed a single time. J is TRBJ1-5 and V is TRBV7-2, with TRBD1 identical over 10 bases. This receptor was identified in a man at least 80 years old with acute or convalescent COVID-19. The material sequenced was peripheral blood. CDR3 bases: TGTGCCAGCAGAATCGGGACAGGGGTCGGGCAGCCCCAGCATTTT. This codes for CASRIGTGVGQPQHF.